This TCR beta chain was captured by sequencing in a study of glioma-infiltrating T cells. Amplification of TCR alpha and beta CDR3 regions from RNA used iRepertoire nested multiplex PCR. TCRdb analysed the multiplex PCR reads with MiXCR anew, one entry per CDR3 protein. Found here are about 140,000 distinct CDR3 sequences, about two fifths of them singletons; the top ten hold about a fifth. Turning to this clonotype: Its antigen is unknown.

General study points: Above-expected tissue-blood divergence occurred in all gliomas, most in low-grade ones.

The V gene end was trimmed by 5 bases and the J gene end by 10 bases; junction bases not matched to a gene: 5. Looked up from germline, CDR1 is SGHDN and CDR2 is FVKESK. The CDR3 has 14 amino acids. The chain uses TRBV14 and TRBJ1-6, with 10 nucleotides matching TRBD1. The clonotype originates from a human donor with low-grade glioma or glioblastoma, undergoing nonglioma brain surgery, or in good health (not recorded which). What was sequenced was glioma tissue, nonneoplastic brain tissue, or PBMCs (not recorded which). The CDR3 nucleotides read TGTGCCAGCAGCTCGGACAGGGGGAGCTCACCCCTCCACTTT. It codes for CASSSDRGSSPLHF.